Here is one TCR beta chain with its context. As processed by the authors: How many nucleated cells were present was estimated from reference gene primer amplification. Clones were sequenced by immunoSEQ multiplex PCR, and TCRdb holds only the in-frame ones, with some missing. Clone size and V and J calls were adopted from that table, with D and trimming inferred from the DNA. The sample gives 59,000 or so clones, approximately 90% of which show up once; approximately 1.6% is in the top ten. The CDR3 spans 17 residues. The germline CDR1 and CDR2 sequences are MNHEY and SVGEGT. V shed 1 base and J 5 bases; nucleotides not matched to a gene: 6. The data derive from a study of blood T cell repertoires in COVID-19. Study-level information: PBMCs, B-cell-depleted T cells, or T cells were the source of the cDNA or gDNA that made up the material.

The sequence came from a human donor in a cohort sampled during active COVID-19. Sequenced input: peripheral blood. The rearrangement links TRBV6-2 or TRBV6-3 to TRBJ2-5; 14 nucleotides match TRBD2. As DNA, the CDR3 is TGTGCCAGCAGTTACTTCGGACTAGCGGGAGGAGGGGAGACCCAGTACTTC. It is translated as CASSYFGLAGGGETQYF.